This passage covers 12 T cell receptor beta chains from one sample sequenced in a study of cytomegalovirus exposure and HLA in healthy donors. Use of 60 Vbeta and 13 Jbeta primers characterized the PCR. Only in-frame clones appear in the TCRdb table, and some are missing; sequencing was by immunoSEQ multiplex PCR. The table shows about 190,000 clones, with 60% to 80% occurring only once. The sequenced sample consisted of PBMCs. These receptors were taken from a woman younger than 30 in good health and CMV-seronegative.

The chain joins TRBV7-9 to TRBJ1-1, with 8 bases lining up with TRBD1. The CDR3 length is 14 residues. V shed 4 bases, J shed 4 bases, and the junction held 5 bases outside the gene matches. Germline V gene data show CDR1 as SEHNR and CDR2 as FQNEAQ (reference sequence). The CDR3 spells CASSSGGASTEAFF. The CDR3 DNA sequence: TGTGCCAGCAGCTCAGGGGGCGCAAGCACTGAAGCTTTCTTT.

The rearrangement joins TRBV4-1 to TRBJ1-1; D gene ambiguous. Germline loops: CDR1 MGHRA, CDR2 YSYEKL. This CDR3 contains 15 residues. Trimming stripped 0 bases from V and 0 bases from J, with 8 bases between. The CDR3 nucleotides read TGCGCCAGCAGCCAAGAGATTGCGGTGAACACTGAAGCTTTCTTT. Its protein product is CASSQEIAVNTEAFF.

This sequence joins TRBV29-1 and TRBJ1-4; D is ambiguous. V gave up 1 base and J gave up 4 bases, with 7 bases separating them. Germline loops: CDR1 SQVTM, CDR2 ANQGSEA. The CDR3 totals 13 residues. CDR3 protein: CSVEVQDNEKLFF. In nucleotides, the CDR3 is TGCAGCGTTGAAGTCCAGGATAATGAAAAACTGTTTTTT.

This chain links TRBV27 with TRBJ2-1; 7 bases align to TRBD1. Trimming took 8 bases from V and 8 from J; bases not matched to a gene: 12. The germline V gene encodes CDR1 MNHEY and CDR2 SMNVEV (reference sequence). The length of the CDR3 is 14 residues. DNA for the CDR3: TGTGCCAGCCAAGGGGGCAGGAGACCGGATGAGCAGTTCTTC. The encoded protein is CASQGGRRPDEQFF.

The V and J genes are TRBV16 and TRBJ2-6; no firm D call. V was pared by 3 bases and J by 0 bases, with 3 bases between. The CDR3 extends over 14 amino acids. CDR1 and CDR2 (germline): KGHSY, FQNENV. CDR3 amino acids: CASSHGSGANVLTF. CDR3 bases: TGTGCCAGCAGCCACGGCTCTGGGGCCAACGTCCTGACTTTC.

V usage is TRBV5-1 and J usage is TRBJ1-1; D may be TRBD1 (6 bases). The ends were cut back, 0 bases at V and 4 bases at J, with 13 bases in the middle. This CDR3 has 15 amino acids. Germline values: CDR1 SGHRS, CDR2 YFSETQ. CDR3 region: CASSLAGAGGTEAFF. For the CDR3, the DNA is TGCGCCAGCAGCTTGGCGGGGGCGGGGGGCACTGAAGCTTTCTTT.

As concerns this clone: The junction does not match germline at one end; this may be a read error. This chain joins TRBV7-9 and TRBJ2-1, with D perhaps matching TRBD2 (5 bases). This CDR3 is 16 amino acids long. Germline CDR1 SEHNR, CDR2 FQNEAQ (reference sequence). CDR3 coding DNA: TGTTCCAGCAGCGCCCTTGACTATGGCCACCACAATGAGCAGTTCTTC. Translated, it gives CSSSALDYGHHNEQFF.

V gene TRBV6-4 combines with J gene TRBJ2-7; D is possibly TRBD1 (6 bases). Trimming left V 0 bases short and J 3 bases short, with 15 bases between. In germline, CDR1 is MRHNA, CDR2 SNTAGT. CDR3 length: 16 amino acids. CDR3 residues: CASSDSMPGTNYEQYF. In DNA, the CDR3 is TGTGCCAGCAGTGACTCGATGCCAGGGACAAACTACGAGCAGTACTTC.

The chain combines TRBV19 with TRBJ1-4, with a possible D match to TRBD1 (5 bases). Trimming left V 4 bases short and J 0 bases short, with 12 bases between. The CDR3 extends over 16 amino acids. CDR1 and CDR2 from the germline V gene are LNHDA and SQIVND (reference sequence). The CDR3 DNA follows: TGTGCCAGTAGTAAGGGAGGACAAGCAACTAATGAAAAACTGTTTTTT. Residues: CASSKGGQATNEKLFF.

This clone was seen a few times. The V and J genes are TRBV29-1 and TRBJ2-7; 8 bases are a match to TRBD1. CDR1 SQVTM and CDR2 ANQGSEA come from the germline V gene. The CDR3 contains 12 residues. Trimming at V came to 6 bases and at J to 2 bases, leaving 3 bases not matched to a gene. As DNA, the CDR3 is TGCAGCGTCGGACAGGGAGCCTACGAGCAGTACTTC. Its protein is CSVGQGAYEQYF.

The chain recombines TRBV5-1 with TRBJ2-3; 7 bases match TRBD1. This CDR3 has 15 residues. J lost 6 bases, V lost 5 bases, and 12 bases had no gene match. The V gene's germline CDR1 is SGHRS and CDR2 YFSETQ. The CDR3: CASSLRGLQADTQYF. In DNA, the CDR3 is TGCGCCAGCAGTCTGAGGGGGCTTCAGGCGGATACGCAGTATTTT.

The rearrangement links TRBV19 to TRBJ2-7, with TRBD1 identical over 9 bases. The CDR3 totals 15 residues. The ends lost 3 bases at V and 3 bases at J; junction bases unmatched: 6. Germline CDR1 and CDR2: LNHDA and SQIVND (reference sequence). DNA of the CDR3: TGTGCCAGTAGTATCCGGGACAGGGTAGACTACGAGCAGTACTTC. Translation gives CASSIRDRVDYEQYF.